This T cell receptor beta chain emerged from a study of blood T cell repertoires in COVID-19. This clone was observed a handful of times. Trimming took 5 bases from V and 10 from J, leaving 21 bases between them. This CDR3 comprises 15 residues. In germline, CDR1 is PRHDT, CDR2 FYEKMQ (reference sequence). This table comes from immunoSEQ multiplex PCR, and its TCRdb copy is limited to in-frame clones, with some not included. This sample yields about 34,000 clones, of which 80% are seen a single time; roughly an eighth belongs to the top ten. Source material: peripheral blood. The chain links TRBV13 to TRBJ2-1, with D uncertain. The clonotype comes from a woman aged 70-85 years with acute or convalescent COVID-19. The CDR3 protein is CASSSRLSSAREQFF. In DNA form, the CDR3 reads TGTGCCAGCAGCAGTCGACTTAGTTCAGCAAGAGAGCAGTTCTTC.